This entry lists 28 T cell receptor beta chains sequenced from one sample in a study of T cells in Graves' hyperthyroidism and ophthalmopathy. RNA transcripts provided the source from which TCR beta CDR3 regions were amplified. An initial round of RT-PCR targeting the TCR CDR3 relied on the HTBI primer set. TCRdb ran MiXCR on the multiplex PCR reads and lists one entry per CDR3 protein. Of around 300,000 distinct CDR3 sequences listed, about 16% are singletons. The sequenced sample was blood. The receptors were gathered from a woman in her forties or fifties with Graves' hyperthyroidism that later progressed to Graves' ophthalmopathy.

This clonotype was detected ten times or more. In DNA, the CDR3 is TGCGCCAGCAGCTTGGTCGGACAGAGCTCCTACGAGCAGTACTTC. The encoded protein is CASSLVGQSSYEQYF. J is TRBJ2-7 and V is TRBV5-1, with D possibly matching TRBD1 (6 bases). Per the germline V gene, CDR1 is SGHRS and CDR2 is YFSETQ. There are 15 residues in the CDR3. V shed 0 bases and J shed 0 bases, with 10 bases lying between them.

The chain couples TRBV27 to TRBJ2-1; no reliable D call. This CDR3 comprises 13 residues. V was trimmed by 6 bases and J by 4 bases, leaving 10 bases between them. Germline assignment: CDR1 MNHEY and CDR2 SMNVEV (reference sequence). The CDR3 nucleotides are TGTGCCAGCAGGTCACAGCGATACAATGAGCAGTTCTTC. This translates into CASRSQRYNEQFF.

This clonotype was observed many times. The V call is TRBV18, the J call TRBJ2-7, with D perhaps given as TRBD1 or TRBD2 (6 bases each). V lost 1 base, J lost 7 bases, and 17 bases lay in between. Germline CDR1 is KGHSH and CDR2 is LQKENI. The CDR3 is 15 residues long. This chain's CDR3 is CASSPRRDTGGEQYF. The CDR3 nucleotides are TGTGCCAGCTCACCACGGCGGGACACCGGGGGTGAGCAGTACTTC.

This clonotype has a count of ten or more. This chain uses TRBV20-1 with TRBJ2-5, with 8 nucleotides matching TRBD2. This CDR3 contains 15 residues. The J segment lost 5 bases and the V segment lost 0 bases, leaving 8 bases of the junction unmatched. Germline V lookup: CDR1 DFQATT, CDR2 SNEGSKA (reference sequence). This CDR3 reads CSARDPGGPGETQYF. The CDR3 DNA reads as TGCAGTGCTAGAGACCCGGGGGGGCCTGGGGAGACCCAGTACTTC.

The table lists this clonotype with many counts. The V call is TRBV5-1, the J call TRBJ2-7; 8 bases match TRBD1. Germline V gives CDR1 SGHRS, CDR2 YFSETQ. The CDR3 contains 15 residues. V was pared by 3 bases and J by 1 base, with 6 bases of the junction left unmatched. The CDR3 here is CASSSGQGVSYEQYF. CDR3 nucleotide sequence: TGCGCCAGCAGCTCAGGACAGGGTGTTTCCTACGAGCAGTACTTC. Complete variable domain (other parts from reference TRBV5-1 and TRBJ2-7): KAGVTQTPRYLIKTRGQQVTLSCSPISGHRSVSWYQQTPGQGLQFLFEYFSETQRNKGNFPGRFSGRQFSNSRSEMNVSTLELGDSALYLCASSSGQGVSYEQYFGPGTRLTVT.

This clonotype was found many times. This chain joins TRBV18 and TRBJ1-2; 9 positions agree with TRBD1. Germline V lookup: CDR1 KGHSH, CDR2 LQKENI. With V trimmed by 3 bases and J by 5 bases, 7 bases remained unmatched. CDR3 length: 15 residues. CDR3 in amino acids: CASSPPSGQGYGYTF. The CDR3 DNA follows: TGTGCCAGCTCACCGCCCTCGGGACAGGGATATGGCTACACCTTC.

This clonotype was observed at least ten times. CDR3 region: CSVVPRGLTYEQYF. For the CDR3, the DNA is TGCAGCGTTGTTCCCCGGGGATTAACCTACGAGCAGTACTTC. The chain links TRBV29-1 to TRBJ2-7; D might be TRBD2 (5 bases). Germline values: CDR1 SQVTM, CDR2 ANQGSEA. This CDR3 is 14 amino acids long. Trimming removed 4 bases from V and 2 bases from J, with 15 bases in between.

V and J are TRBV20-1 and TRBJ2-7, with TRBD2 matching over 7 bases. The length of the CDR3 is 14 residues. Losses at the gene ends were 2 bases for V and 4 bases for J; bases not matched to a gene: 8. Looked up from germline, CDR1 is DFQATT and CDR2 is SNEGSKA (reference sequence). CDR3 sequence: CSARIGGSWYEQYF. In DNA, the CDR3 is TGCAGTGCTAGAATTGGCGGGAGTTGGTACGAGCAGTACTTC.

The sample holds many counts of this clonotype. The rearrangement joins TRBV7-3 to TRBJ2-3, with TRBD2 matching 7 bases. Losses at the gene ends were 5 bases for V and 1 base for J; bases not matched to a gene: 9. Looked up from germline, CDR1 is SGHTA and CDR2 is FQGTGA. This CDR3 is built from 16 residues. The CDR3 nucleotides read TGTGCCAGCAGCCCCCGGGCGACTAGCCGCACAGATACGCAGTATTTT. The encoded protein is CASSPRATSRTDTQYF.

This clonotype was recorded many times. The chain employs TRBV2 and TRBJ2-3; D is undetermined. The CDR3 is 12 amino acids. V lost 3 bases and J 6 bases, leaving 7 bases between the germline ends. Germline CDR1 is SNHLY and CDR2 is FYNNEI. DNA of the CDR3: TGTGCCAGCAGTGAGAGAAGCGATACGCAGTATTTT. Translation: CASSERSDTQYF.

At least ten counts were recorded for this clonotype. The genes are TRBV29-1 and TRBJ2-1; D is unclear. V lost 3 bases, J lost 0 bases, and 12 bases lay in between. The CDR3 covers 15 residues. The germline V gene encodes CDR1 SQVTM and CDR2 ANQGSEA. In DNA, the CDR3 is TGCAGCGTTGACTCTCGCGTTAGCTCCTACAATGAGCAGTTCTTC. It codes for CSVDSRVSSYNEQFF.

The genes are TRBV19 and TRBJ1-1; a possible D gene is TRBD1 (5 bases). Trimming shortened V by 3 bases and J by 4 bases, and 12 bases separated the two germline ends. Germline CDR1 and CDR2: LNHDA and SQIVND (reference sequence). CDR3 length: 14 amino acids. The CDR3 sequence is CASSMGGGGTEAFF. CDR3 coding DNA: TGTGCCAGTAGTATGGGGGGGGGTGGCACTGAAGCTTTCTTT. Combining the CDR3 with reference TRBV19 and TRBJ1-1 gives the whole variable domain DGGITQSPKYLFRKEGQNVTLSCEQNLNHDAMYWYRQDPGQGLRLIYYSQIVNDFQKGDIAEGYSVSREKKESFPLTVTSAQKNPTAFYLCASSMGGGGTEAFFGQGTRLTVV.

This clonotype was seen repeatedly, ten times or more. V gene TRBV28 combines with J gene TRBJ1-5; maybe TRBD1 (5 bases). Trimming removed 8 bases from V and 4 bases from J, with 15 bases in between. The CDR3 has 14 amino acids. CDR1 and CDR2 from the germline V gene are MDHEN and SYDVKM. CDR3 loop: CASSPGWGNQPQHF. The CDR3 DNA follows: TGTGCCAGCTCCCCTGGTTGGGGGAATCAGCCCCAGCATTTT.

This clonotype was recorded a few times. This chain joins TRBV20-1 and TRBJ2-2; no clear D. V dropped 5 bases and J dropped 2 bases, with 6 bases sitting between them. This CDR3 is built from 12 residues. CDR1 and CDR2 from the germline V gene are DFQATT and SNEGSKA (reference sequence). DNA of the CDR3: TGCAGTGCTTGGGGAAACACCGGGGAGCTGTTTTTT. It yields the protein CSAWGNTGELFF.

This clonotype was observed many times. The rearrangement links TRBV5-1 to TRBJ2-1; tentatively, D is TRBD1 (5 bases). Trimming removed 3 bases from V and 7 bases from J, with 14 bases in between. The CDR3 is 14 amino acids. CDR1 and CDR2 from the germline V gene are SGHRS and YFSETQ. The CDR3: CASSSAGSRNEQFF. In DNA, the CDR3 is TGCGCCAGCAGCTCGGCAGGGTCGAGGAATGAGCAGTTCTTC. Full variable domain (remainder filled in from reference TRBV5-1 and TRBJ2-1): KAGVTQTPRYLIKTRGQQVTLSCSPISGHRSVSWYQQTPGQGLQFLFEYFSETQRNKGNFPGRFSGRQFSNSRSEMNVSTLELGDSALYLCASSSAGSRNEQFFGPGTRLTVL.

This clonotype was picked up many times. This chain uses TRBV2 with TRBJ1-2; no clear D gene. V was cut by 6 bases and J by 5 bases, with 16 bases left in between. From germline, CDR1 is SNHLY and CDR2 FYNNEI. This CDR3 region has 14 residues. As DNA, the CDR3 is TGTGCCAGCAGCGCAAGCGCCCTAGGGTATGGCTACACCTTC. Its protein is CASSASALGYGYTF.

A remark on this clonotype: One end of the junction is discordant with germline, which a read error may explain. The rearrangement uses TRBV5-1 and TRBJ1-4, with D possibly being TRBD1 (5 bases). The V gene's germline CDR1 is SGHRS and CDR2 YFSETQ. This CDR3 spans 15 amino acids. CDR3 nucleotide sequence: TGCGCCAGCGGCTTGGTCCCAGGGTGGCGGGAAAAACTGTTTTTT. It encodes CASGLVPGWREKLFF. The whole variable domain, remainder taken from reference TRBV5-1 and TRBJ1-4, is KAGVTQTPRYLIKTRGQQVTLSCSPISGHRSVSWYQQTPGQGLQFLFEYFSETQRNKGNFPGRFSGRQFSNSRSEMNVSTLELGDSALYLCASGLVPGWREKLFFGSGTQLSVL.

CDR3 amino acids: CASSLFGPQETQYF. In DNA form, the CDR3 reads TGCGCCAGCAGCTTGTTTGGTCCCCAAGAGACCCAGTACTTC. This sequence joins TRBV5-1 and TRBJ2-5; D gene ambiguous. Trimming took off 1 base at V and 1 base at J, with 8 bases between the two ends. The CDR3 contains 14 residues. CDR1 is SGHRS, CDR2 YFSETQ, per germline. The full variable domain, its missing parts supplied by reference TRBV5-1 and TRBJ2-5, is KAGVTQTPRYLIKTRGQQVTLSCSPISGHRSVSWYQQTPGQGLQFLFEYFSETQRNKGNFPGRFSGRQFSNSRSEMNVSTLELGDSALYLCASSLFGPQETQYFGPGTRLLVL.

This sequence joins TRBV28 and TRBJ2-3; D is unclear. Germline V gives CDR1 MDHEN, CDR2 SYDVKM. This CDR3 is built from 16 residues. The V and J ends lost 6 bases and 0 bases respectively, with 16 bases between them. Here the CDR3 DNA reads TGTGCCAGCAGCACAAAGCGCGCCACTAGCACAGATACGCAGTATTTT. Its translation is CASSTKRATSTDTQYF.

The table lists this clonotype with many counts. The chain joins TRBV18 to TRBJ2-1; D is possibly TRBD1 or TRBD2 (5 bases each). V was cut by 6 bases and J by 5 bases, with 14 bases left in between. CDR3 length: 14 amino acids. From germline, CDR1 is KGHSH and CDR2 LQKENI. The CDR3 is CASSLGRPNNEQFF. CDR3 in DNA: TGTGCCAGCTCTCTGGGACGGCCAAACAATGAGCAGTTCTTC.

This clonotype was counted ten times or more. V usage is TRBV28 and J usage is TRBJ2-5; 7 positions agree with TRBD1. V shed 6 bases, J shed 3 bases, and the junction held 4 bases outside the gene matches. This CDR3 has 13 residues. Germline lookup yields CDR1 MDHEN and CDR2 SYDVKM. The CDR3 nucleotides are TGTGCCAGCAGGGGGACAGCTAAAGAGACCCAGTACTTC. Its translation is CASRGTAKETQYF.

There are many counts of this clonotype. The chain links TRBV7-3 to TRBJ2-3; D call uncertain. Germline V lookup: CDR1 SGHTA, CDR2 FQGTGA. Trimming removed 2 bases at V and 6 bases at J, with 15 bases between. The CDR3 covers 15 residues. The CDR3 nucleotides read TGTGCCAGCAGCTTATTCGGCACTCAGGCGGATACGCAGTATTTT. This sequence encodes CASSLFGTQADTQYF.

This clonotype was seen at least ten times. This chain uses TRBV11-1 with TRBJ2-1; D unresolved. V lost 1 base, J lost 4 bases, and 14 bases lay in between. This CDR3 is built from 16 residues. Germline values: CDR1 SGHAT, CDR2 FQDESV (reference sequence). The DNA for the CDR3 is TGTGCCAGCAGCTTAGGGGCGATATGGGATTACAATGAGCAGTTCTTC. It specifies CASSLGAIWDYNEQFF.

This clonotype has only a few counts. This may arise from a read error, as a much more abundant clone is one base away. The chain employs TRBV11-2 and TRBJ2-7; no clear D. CDR3 length: 14 amino acids. The germline CDR1 and CDR2 sequences are SGHAT and FQNNGV. Trimming shortened V by 5 bases and J by 3 bases, and 14 bases separated the two germline ends. CDR3 residues: CASSPIKSFYEQYF. Here the CDR3 DNA reads TGTGCCAGCAGCCCCATAAAAAGCTTCTACGAGCAGTACTTC.

Many counts were recorded for this clonotype. The rearrangement uses TRBV28 and TRBJ2-7, with 10 bases aligning to TRBD1. The J segment lost 6 bases and the V segment lost 2 bases, leaving 7 bases of the junction unmatched. CDR1 and CDR2 from the germline V gene are MDHEN and SYDVKM. The CDR3 totals 15 residues. CDR3 loop: CASSLRGTGVGEQYF. The CDR3, as DNA: TGTGCCAGCAGTTTACGAGGGACAGGGGTGGGCGAGCAGTACTTC. Drawing the rest from reference TRBV28 and TRBJ2-7, the complete variable domain is DVKVTQSSRYLVKRTGEKVFLECVQDMDHENMFWYRQDPGLGLRLIYFSYDVKMKEKGDIPEGYSVSREKKERFSLILESASTNQTSMYLCASSLRGTGVGEQYFGPGTRLTVT.

This clonotype showed up many times. The rearrangement uses TRBV19 and TRBJ1-6; possible D gene TRBD1, 6 bases. The CDR3 length is 16 residues. The germline V gene has CDR1 LNHDA and CDR2 SQIVND (reference sequence). The V end lost 10 bases, the J end lost 5 bases, and 21 bases lay between the germline ends. CDR3 loop: CATNRGTGLDNSPLHF. For the CDR3, the DNA is TGTGCCACCAACAGAGGCACAGGGCTAGATAATTCACCCCTCCACTTT.

The chain employs TRBV11-2 and TRBJ1-1, with 10 bases that match TRBD1. The germline CDR1 and CDR2 sequences are SGHAT and FQNNGV. The CDR3 extends over 16 amino acids. V shed 3 bases and J 10 bases; nucleotides not matched to a gene: 14. CDR3 sequence (DNA): TGTGCCAGCAGCTTCCCCGGGACAGGGGAGGGTCGGGGAGCTTTCTTT. Its protein product is CASSFPGTGEGRGAFF.

In this sample, this clonotype turned up many times. The gene calls are TRBV28 and TRBJ2-5; TRBD2 aligns across 7 bases. CDR1 is MDHEN and CDR2 is SYDVKM in the germline V gene. CDR3 length: 17 residues. V lost 10 bases and J lost 4; bases outside the gene matches: 21. The CDR3 DNA follows: TGTGCCATCCCGAGTTTAGGGGAAACGGGAGGAGGAGAGACCCAGTACTTC. Amino acid sequence: CAIPSLGETGGGETQYF.